Following are 9 T cell receptor delta chains from one sample sequenced in a study of gamma-delta T cells after stem cell transplantation. TCRdb reapplied CATT to the RT-PCR reads. Here the sample spans fewer than 1,500 delta-chain clones, under 7% being singletons. The sample consisted of gamma-delta T cells. Receptor source: a human donor. It is not recorded whose cells these are; they may come from a transplant donor.

This clone was recorded a few times. The protein that TCRdb holds for this DNA derives from a much larger clone and differs from the translated DNA at residue 4, which likely indicates a read error; the protein shown here is translated from the DNA. The chain recombines TRDV2 with TRDJ1; 8 nucleotides match TRDD3. This CDR3 has 17 residues. Germline CDR1 and CDR2: GEAIGNYY and EKD. CDR3 nucleotides: TGTGCCTGTGTCACCGTCTGGGGGAACGAGTACACCGATAAACTCATCTTT. Protein product: CACVTVWGNEYTDKLIF.

Worth noting for this clone: TCRdb assigns this DNA the protein of a much larger clone, which departs from its translation at residue 7; this likely reflects a read error, and the protein shown comes from translating the DNA. The gene calls are TRDV2 and TRDJ1; 11 bases match TRDD3. V shed 4 bases, J shed 4 bases, and the junction held 13 bases outside the gene matches. The germline CDR1 and CDR2 sequences are GEAIGNYY and EKD. The CDR3 extends over 17 amino acids. The CDR3 nucleotides read TGTGCCTGTGAGGGCCTCTGTGGGGGATACGCAAACGATAAACTCATCTTT. Its protein product is CACEGLCGGYANDKLIF.

Regarding this clone: The likely explanation is a read error, given a far larger clone one base away. The V gene is TRDV2, the J gene TRDJ1, with 9 bases that match TRDD3. Per germline, CDR1 GEAIGNYY and CDR2 EKD. The CDR3 is made up of 21 amino acids. The CDR3 DNA sequence: TGTGCCTGTGACACCGTCCCGTCTGGCGGTACTGGGGGACGCCGGACCGCTAAACTCATCTTT. The encoded protein is CACDTVPSGGTGGRRTAKLIF.

The sample holds a few counts of this clone. TCRdb attributes to this sequence the protein of a much larger clone, which differs from the DNA translation at residue 4; a read error is likely, and the protein displayed is translated from the DNA. The V call is TRDV2, the J call TRDJ1, with 11 bases matching TRDD3. V was clipped by 5 bases and J by 2 bases; unmatched bases: 21. CDR1 GEAIGNYY and CDR2 EKD come from the germline V gene. This CDR3 has 20 residues. CDR3 in amino acids: CACGTLNSGGYRLGTDKLIF. The CDR3 nucleotides are TGTGCCTGTGGCACTCTTAATTCTGGGGGATACCGGTTGGGGACCGATAAACTCATCTTT.

Regarding this clone: With only one base between it and a far larger clone, this is likely a read error. This chain joins TRDV2 and TRDJ1, with 9 bases that match TRDD3. This CDR3 contains 21 residues. Per germline, CDR1 GEAIGNYY and CDR2 EKD. CDR3: CACDTVPSGGTGGRRTDKLTF. The CDR3 nucleotides read TGTGCCTGTGACACCGTCCCGTCTGGCGGTACTGGGGGACGCCGGACCGATAAACTCACCTTT.

This clone was seen more than once but under ten times. The protein TCRdb lists belongs to a much larger clone and differs from this DNA's translation at residue 10, which points to a read error; the protein shown is made from the DNA. This chain links TRDV2 with TRDJ1; 8 bases line up with TRDD3. The CDR3 is 16 residues long. Germline loops: CDR1 GEAIGNYY, CDR2 EKD. V trimming: 0 bases; J trimming: 2 bases; junction bases outside the gene matches: 7. The CDR3 reads CACDTVGIQVTDKLIF. The CDR3 region has the DNA TGTGCCTGTGACACCGTGGGGATACAAGTGACCGATAAACTCATCTTT.

As to this clone: The protein in TCRdb stems from a much larger clone and differs at residue 5 from this DNA's translation, likely a read error; here the protein is translated from the DNA. J is TRDJ3 and V is TRDV2; 8 nucleotides match TRDD3. The V gene end was trimmed by 3 bases and the J gene end by 0 bases; junction bases not matched to a gene: 6. Germline V gives CDR1 GEAIGNYY, CDR2 EKD. This CDR3 contains 18 residues. This CDR3 is CACDLTGGVSWDTRQMFF. In DNA form, the CDR3 reads TGTGCCTGTGACCTGACTGGGGGCGTCTCCTGGGACACCCGACAGATGTTTTTC.

By sample fraction, this clone is medium-sized (0.01 to 0.1%). The rearrangement links TRDV2 to TRDJ1, with D maybe TRDD3 (5 bases). Deletions cut 3 bases from V and 2 bases from J, with 18 bases between. The CDR3 covers 16 residues. In germline, CDR1 is GEAIGNYY, CDR2 EKD. CDR3 region: CACDVLGSRGTDKLIF. The CDR3 nucleotides read TGTGCCTGTGACGTGCTGGGATCGCGTGGAACCGATAAACTCATCTTT.

With respect to this clone: TCRdb assigns this DNA the protein of a much larger clone, which departs from its translation at residue 12; this likely reflects a read error, and the protein shown comes from translating the DNA. Written as DNA, the CDR3 is TGTGCCTGTGACACCGTACTGGGGGACCCCTCTCGGGACACCCGACAGATGTTTTTC. This encodes CACDTVLGDPSRDTRQMFF. The chain carries TRDV2 and TRDJ3; TRDD3 matches 9 bases. V trimming: 0 bases; J trimming: 5 bases; junction bases outside the gene matches: 10. Germline V lookup: CDR1 GEAIGNYY, CDR2 EKD. The CDR3 length is 19 residues.